The source of this TCR beta chain is a study of human T cells and chemical hapten exposure. Findings of the study overall: Unchanged with DPC sensitization were TCRs above 1 in 1000 frequency.

V was clipped by 3 bases and J by 10 bases, with 16 bases between them. CDR3 size: 15 residues. Study processing details: A typical sample had 100,000 or so TCRs, with about 23,224 to 700,000 overall. TCRdb re-analysed the RACE reads in MiXCR, keeping a single row per CDR3 protein. TCRdb, rather than the study authors, made the V and J calls. Among approximately 350,000 distinct CDR3 sequences, under 6.5% were seen once, and the ten largest hold around 6.1%. The time point: patch test 2, 6 weeks after DPC sensitization. Sample treatment: therapeutic diphenylcyclopropenone sensitization with weekly scalp DPC. This clonotype was observed at least ten times. Its target is not known.

Here the sequenced sample was whole blood, taken in connection with sensitization to the hapten diphenylcyclopropenone (DPC). The chain carries TRBV12-3 or TRBV12-4 and TRBJ1-6, with D unclear. This sequence originates from a woman aged 18-29 years with alopecia areata. Some clones in this sample may be carry-over from other donors' samples. The CDR3 is CASSFYRSGGSPLHF. CDR3 in DNA: TGTGCCAGCAGTTTCTATCGTTCGGGCGGCTCACCCCTCCACTTT.